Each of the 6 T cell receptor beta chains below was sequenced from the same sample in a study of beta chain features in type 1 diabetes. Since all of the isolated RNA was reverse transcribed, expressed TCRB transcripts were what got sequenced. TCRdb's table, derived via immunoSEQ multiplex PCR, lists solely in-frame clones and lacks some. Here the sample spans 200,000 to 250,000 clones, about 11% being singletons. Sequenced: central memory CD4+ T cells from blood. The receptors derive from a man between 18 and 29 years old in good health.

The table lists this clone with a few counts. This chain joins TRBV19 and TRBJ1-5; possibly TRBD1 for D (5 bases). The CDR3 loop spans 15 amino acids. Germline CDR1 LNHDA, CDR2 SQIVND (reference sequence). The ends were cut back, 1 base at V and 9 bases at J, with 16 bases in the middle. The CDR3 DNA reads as TGTGCCAGTAGTATAGGCGTCGGGCAGGGTCTGCCCCAGCATTTT. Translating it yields CASSIGVGQGLPQHF.

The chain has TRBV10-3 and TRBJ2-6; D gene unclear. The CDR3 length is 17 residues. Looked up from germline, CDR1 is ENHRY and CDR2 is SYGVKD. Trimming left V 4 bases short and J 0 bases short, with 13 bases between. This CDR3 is CAISGAATTSGANVLTF. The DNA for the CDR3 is TGTGCCATCAGTGGGGCAGCAACAACCTCTGGGGCCAACGTCCTGACTTTC.

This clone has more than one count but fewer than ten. CDR3 sequence (DNA): TGTGCCATCAGCCCAACGACAGGGGGTAATGAAAAACTGTTTTTT. The encoded protein is CAISPTTGGNEKLFF. V usage is TRBV10-3 and J usage is TRBJ1-4; TRBD1 matches 9 bases. With 6 bases clipped from V and 4 bases from J, the junction kept 6 bases outside the gene matches. CDR3 length: 15 residues. CDR1 and CDR2 from the germline V gene are ENHRY and SYGVKD.

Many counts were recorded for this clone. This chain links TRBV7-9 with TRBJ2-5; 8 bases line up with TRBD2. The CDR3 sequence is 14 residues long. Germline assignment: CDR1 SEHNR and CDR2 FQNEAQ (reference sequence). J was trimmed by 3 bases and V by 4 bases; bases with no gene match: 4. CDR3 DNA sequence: TGTGCCAGCAGCTCCAGAGCGGGAGAAGAGACCCAGTACTTC. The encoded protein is CASSSRAGEETQYF.

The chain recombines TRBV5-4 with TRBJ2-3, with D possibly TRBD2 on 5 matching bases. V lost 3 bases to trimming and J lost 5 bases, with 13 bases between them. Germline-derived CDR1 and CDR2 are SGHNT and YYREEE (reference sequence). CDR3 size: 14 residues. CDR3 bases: TGTGCCAGCAGCTCGCGGGCTGCGGGAGATACGCAGTATTTT. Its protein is CASSSRAAGDTQYF.

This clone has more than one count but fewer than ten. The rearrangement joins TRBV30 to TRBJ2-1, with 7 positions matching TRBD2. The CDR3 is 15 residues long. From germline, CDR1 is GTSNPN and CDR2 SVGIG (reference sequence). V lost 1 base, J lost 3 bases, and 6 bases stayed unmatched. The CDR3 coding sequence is TGTGCCTGGAGTGCGGTGGGAGGGGTCTACAATGAGCAGTTCTTC. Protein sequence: CAWSAVGGVYNEQFF. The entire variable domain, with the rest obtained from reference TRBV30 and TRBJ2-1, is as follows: SQTIHQWPATLVQPVGSPLSLECTVEGTSNPNLYWYRQAAGRGLQLLFYSVGIGQISSEVPQNLSASRPQDRQFILSSKKLLLSDSGFYLCAWSAVGGVYNEQFFGPGTRLTVL.